The T cell receptor (beta chain) under discussion was sequenced for a study of CD8+CD57+ T cells in acquired aplastic anemia. Study details: Sorted CD4+ and CD8+ cells yielded DNA averaging around 3 ug.

TCR beta VDJ and CDR3 profiles were obtained from a genomic DNA template. TCRdb fed the reads into MiXCR, producing one record per CDR3 protein. There are roughly 280,000 distinct CDR3 sequences in the sample; about 50% occur only once, and under 1.5% lies in the top ten. This clonotype has ten or more counts. Sequencing involved patients with CD8+CD57+ cell expansion previously shown by flow cytometry. Germline loops: CDR1 LNHNV, CDR2 YYDKDF (reference sequence). The CDR3 is 15 amino acids. Trimming stripped 1 base from V and 4 bases from J, with 13 bases between. Sequences were obtained from sorted CD4+, CD8+, or CD8+CD57+ T cells (not recorded which) from PBMCs. The TCR comes from a human donor with aplastic anemia. The chain employs TRBV15 and TRBJ1-1, with D perhaps matching TRBD1 (5 bases). Here the CDR3 DNA reads TGTGCCACCAGCAGAGCCTTAGGGGTGAGCACTGAAGCTTTCTTT. Translating it yields CATSRALGVSTEAFF.